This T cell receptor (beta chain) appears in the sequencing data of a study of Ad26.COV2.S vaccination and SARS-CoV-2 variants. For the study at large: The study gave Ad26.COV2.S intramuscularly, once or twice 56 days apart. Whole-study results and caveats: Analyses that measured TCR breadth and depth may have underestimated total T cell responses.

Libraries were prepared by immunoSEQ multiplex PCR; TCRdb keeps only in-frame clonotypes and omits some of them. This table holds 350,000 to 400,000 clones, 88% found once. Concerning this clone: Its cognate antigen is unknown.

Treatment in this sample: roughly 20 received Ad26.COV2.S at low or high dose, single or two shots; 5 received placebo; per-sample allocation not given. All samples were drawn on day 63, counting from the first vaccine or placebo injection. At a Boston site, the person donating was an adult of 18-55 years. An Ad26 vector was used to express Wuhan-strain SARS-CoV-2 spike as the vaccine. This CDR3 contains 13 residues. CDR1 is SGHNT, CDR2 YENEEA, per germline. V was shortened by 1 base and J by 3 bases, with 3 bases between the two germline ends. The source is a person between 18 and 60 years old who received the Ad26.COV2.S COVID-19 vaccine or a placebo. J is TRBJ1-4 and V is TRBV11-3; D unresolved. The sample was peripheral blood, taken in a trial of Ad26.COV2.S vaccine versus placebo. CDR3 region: CASSLGPNEKLFF. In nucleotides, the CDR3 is TGTGCCAGCAGCTTAGGACCTAATGAAAAACTGTTTTTT.